A single T cell receptor (beta chain) is shown here with its context. The authors' processing: Estimated nucleated cell counts came from reference gene primer amplification. Assay: immunoSEQ multiplex PCR; the TCRdb copy retains only in-frame clones and omits some. V, J and clone size were drawn from that table, and D and trimming were deduced from the DNA. Among about 170,000 clones listed, around 84% were seen once. This entry belongs to a study of blood T cell repertoires in COVID-19. Background on the study: Collection of acute and convalescent COVID-19 samples took place in the United States, Italy and Spain. The analysed material was cDNA or gDNA that came from T cells, B-cell-depleted T cells, or PBMCs.

J lost 13 bases, V lost 4 bases, and 5 bases had no gene match. Germline V gene data show CDR1 as LGHNA and CDR2 as YSLEER. The CDR3 is 13 amino acids. The V gene is TRBV4-3, the J gene TRBJ2-5; 14 bases are a match to TRBD2. The sequenced material came from peripheral blood. The TCR comes from a human donor with acute or convalescent COVID-19. The donor label of this sample is uncertain. This chain's CDR3 is CASSRWTSGGLYF. The CDR3 nucleotides read TGCGCCAGCAGCCGATGGACTAGCGGGGGGTTGTACTTC.